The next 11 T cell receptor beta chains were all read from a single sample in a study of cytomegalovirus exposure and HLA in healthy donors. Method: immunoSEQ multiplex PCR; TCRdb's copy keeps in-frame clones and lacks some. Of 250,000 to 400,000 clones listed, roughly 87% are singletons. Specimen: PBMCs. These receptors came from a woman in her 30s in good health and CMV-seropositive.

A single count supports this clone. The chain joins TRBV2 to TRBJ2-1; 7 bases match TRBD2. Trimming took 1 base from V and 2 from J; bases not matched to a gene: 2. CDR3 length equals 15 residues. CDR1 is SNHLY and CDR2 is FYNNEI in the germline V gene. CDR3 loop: CASSEEREAYNEQFF. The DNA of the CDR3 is TGTGCCAGCAGTGAAGAACGGGAGGCCTACAATGAGCAGTTCTTC.

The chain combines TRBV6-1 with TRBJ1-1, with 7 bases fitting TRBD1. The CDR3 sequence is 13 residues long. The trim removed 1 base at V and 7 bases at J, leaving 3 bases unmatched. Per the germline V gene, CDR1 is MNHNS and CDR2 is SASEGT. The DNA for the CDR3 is TGTGCCAGCAGTGAAGGGCAGGGGGTTGAAGCTTTCTTT. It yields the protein CASSEGQGVEAFF.

CDR3: CASSKEGSTEAFF. The CDR3, as DNA: TGTGCCAGCAGTAAAGAGGGTAGCACTGAAGCTTTCTTT. This chain connects TRBV6-1 to TRBJ1-1; D is unresolved. V was trimmed by 5 bases and J by 4 bases, leaving 11 bases between them. Looked up from germline, CDR1 is MNHNS and CDR2 is SASEGT. The CDR3 consists of 13 residues.

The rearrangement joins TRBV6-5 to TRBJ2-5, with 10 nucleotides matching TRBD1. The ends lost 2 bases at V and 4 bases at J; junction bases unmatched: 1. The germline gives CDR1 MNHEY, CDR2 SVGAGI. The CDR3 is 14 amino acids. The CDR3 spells CASSYRDRGETQYF. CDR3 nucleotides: TGTGCCAGCAGTTACAGGGACAGGGGAGAGACCCAGTACTTC.

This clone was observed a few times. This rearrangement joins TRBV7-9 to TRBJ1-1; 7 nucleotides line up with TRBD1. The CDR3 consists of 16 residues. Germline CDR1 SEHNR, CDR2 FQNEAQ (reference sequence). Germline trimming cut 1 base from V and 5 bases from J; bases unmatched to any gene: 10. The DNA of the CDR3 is TGTGCCAGCAGCTTAGGTCTAGGGGGCGTGAGGACTGAAGCTTTCTTT. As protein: CASSLGLGGVRTEAFF.

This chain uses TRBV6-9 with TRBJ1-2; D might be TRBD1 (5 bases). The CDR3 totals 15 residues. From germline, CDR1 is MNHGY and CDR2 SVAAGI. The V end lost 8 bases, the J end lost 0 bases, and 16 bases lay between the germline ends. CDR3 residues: CASVFQGPTNYGYTF. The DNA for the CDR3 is TGTGCCAGCGTTTTTCAGGGCCCAACTAACTATGGCTACACCTTC.

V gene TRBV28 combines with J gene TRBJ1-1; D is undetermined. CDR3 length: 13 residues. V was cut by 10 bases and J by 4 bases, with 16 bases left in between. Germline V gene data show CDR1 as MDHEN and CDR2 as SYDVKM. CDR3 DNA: TGTGCCACTACAGCCCCGGCTGGCACTGAAGCTTTCTTT. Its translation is CATTAPAGTEAFF.

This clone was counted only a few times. In nucleotides, the CDR3 is TGTGCCAGCAGTTTAATCGGGACAGGGACGTACGAGCAGTACTTC. This gives the protein CASSLIGTGTYEQYF. The chain carries TRBV28 and TRBJ2-7; TRBD1 agrees at 9 bases. After removal of 2 bases from V and 4 bases from J, the junction contained 6 bases not matched to a gene. Germline V gene lookup returns CDR1 MDHEN and CDR2 SYDVKM. This CDR3 is built from 15 residues.

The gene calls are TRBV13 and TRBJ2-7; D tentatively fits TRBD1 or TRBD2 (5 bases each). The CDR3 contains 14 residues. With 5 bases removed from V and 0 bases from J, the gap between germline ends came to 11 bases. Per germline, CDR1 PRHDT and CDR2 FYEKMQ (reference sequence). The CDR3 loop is CASSEGRISYEQYF. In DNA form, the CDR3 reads TGTGCCAGCAGCGAGGGACGGATCTCCTACGAGCAGTACTTC. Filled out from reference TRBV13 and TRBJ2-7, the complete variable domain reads AAGVIQSPRHLIKEKRETATLKCYPIPRHDTVYWYQQGPGQDPQFLISFYEKMQSDKGSIPDRFSAQQFSDYHSELNMSSLELGDSALYFCASSEGRISYEQYFGPGTRLTVT.

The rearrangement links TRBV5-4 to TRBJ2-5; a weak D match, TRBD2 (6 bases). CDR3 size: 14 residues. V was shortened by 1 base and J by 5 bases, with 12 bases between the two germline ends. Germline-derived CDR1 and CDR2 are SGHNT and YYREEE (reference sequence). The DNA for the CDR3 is TGTGCCAGCAGCTTGCGGCGGGATGGTGAGACCCAGTACTTC. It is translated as CASSLRRDGETQYF.

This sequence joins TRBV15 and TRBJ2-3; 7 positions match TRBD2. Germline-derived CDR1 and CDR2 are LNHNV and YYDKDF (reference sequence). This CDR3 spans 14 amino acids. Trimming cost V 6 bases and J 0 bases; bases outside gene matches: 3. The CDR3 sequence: CATRASGSTDTQYF. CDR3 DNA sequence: TGTGCCACCAGAGCTAGCGGTAGCACAGATACGCAGTATTTT.